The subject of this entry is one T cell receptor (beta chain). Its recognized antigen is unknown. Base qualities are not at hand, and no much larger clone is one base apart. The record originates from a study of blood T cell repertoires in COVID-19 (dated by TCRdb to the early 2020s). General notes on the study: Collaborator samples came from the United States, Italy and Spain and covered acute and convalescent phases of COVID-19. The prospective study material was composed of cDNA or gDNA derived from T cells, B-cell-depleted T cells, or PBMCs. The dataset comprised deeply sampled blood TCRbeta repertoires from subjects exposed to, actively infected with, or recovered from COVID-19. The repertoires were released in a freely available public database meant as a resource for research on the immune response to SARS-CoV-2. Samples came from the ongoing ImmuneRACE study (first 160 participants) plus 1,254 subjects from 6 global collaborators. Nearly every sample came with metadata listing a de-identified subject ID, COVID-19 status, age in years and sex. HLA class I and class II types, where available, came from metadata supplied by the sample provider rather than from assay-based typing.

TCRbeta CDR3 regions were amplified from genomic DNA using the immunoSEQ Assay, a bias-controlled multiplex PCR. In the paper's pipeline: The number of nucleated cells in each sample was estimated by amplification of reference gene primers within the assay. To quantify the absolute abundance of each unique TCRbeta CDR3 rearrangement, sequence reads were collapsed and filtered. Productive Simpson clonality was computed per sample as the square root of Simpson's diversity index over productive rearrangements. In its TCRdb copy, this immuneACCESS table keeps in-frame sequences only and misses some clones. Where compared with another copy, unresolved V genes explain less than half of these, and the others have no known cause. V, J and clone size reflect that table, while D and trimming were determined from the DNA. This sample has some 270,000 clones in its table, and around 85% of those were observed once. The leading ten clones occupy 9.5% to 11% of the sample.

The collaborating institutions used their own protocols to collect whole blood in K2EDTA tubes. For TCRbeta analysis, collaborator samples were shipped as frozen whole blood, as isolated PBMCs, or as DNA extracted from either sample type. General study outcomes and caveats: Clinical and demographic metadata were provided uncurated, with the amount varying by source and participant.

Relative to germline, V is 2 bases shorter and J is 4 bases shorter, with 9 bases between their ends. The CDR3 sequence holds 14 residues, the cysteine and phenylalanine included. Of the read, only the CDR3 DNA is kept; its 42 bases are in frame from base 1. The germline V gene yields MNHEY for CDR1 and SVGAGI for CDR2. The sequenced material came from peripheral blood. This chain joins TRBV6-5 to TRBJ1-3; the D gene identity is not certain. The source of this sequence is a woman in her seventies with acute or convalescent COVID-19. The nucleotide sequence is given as TGTGCCAGCAGTTACGCCGCGGGGGGAAACACCATATATTTT. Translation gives CASSYAAGGNTIYF.